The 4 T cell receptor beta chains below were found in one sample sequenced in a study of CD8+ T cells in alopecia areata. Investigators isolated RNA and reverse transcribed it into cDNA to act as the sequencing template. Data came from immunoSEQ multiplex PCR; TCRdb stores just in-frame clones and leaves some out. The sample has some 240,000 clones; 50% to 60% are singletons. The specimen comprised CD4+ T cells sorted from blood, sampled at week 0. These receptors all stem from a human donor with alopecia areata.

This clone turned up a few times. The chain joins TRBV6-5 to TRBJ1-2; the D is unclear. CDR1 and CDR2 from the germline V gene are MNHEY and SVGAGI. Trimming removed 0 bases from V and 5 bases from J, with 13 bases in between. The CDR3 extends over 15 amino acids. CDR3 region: CASSYSFLEPYGYTF. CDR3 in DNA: TGTGCCAGCAGTTACTCGTTTCTGGAACCATATGGCTACACCTTC.

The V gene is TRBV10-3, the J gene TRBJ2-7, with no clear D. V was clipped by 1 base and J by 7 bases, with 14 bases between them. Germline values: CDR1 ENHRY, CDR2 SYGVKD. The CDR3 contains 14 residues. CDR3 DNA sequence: TGTGCCATCAGTGAGTTGTCGTTGGGTGGGGAGCAGTACTTC. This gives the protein CAISELSLGGEQYF.

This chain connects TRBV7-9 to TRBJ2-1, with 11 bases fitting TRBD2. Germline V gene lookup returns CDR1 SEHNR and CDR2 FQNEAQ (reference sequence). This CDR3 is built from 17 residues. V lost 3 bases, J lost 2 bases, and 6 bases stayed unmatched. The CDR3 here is CASSFVGLAGPYNEQFF. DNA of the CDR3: TGTGCCAGCAGCTTCGTTGGACTAGCGGGTCCCTACAATGAGCAGTTCTTC.

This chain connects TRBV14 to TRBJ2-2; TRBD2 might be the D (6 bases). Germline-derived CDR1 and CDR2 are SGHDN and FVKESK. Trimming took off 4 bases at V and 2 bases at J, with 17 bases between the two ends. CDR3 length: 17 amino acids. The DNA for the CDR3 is TGTGCCAGCAGCCCCCGAGCCGGGACTCCCAACACCGGGGAGCTGTTTTTT. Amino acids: CASSPRAGTPNTGELFF.